This T cell receptor beta chain is drawn from a study of T cell responses to AZD1222 COVID-19 vaccine. Study results and limitations: Per reports, nearly half of all spike-specific TCRs target regions that are unmutated in variants. At baseline, just 6 or 7 AZD1222 recipients tested seropositive.

The CDR3 has 14 residues. Trimming stripped 1 base from V and 1 base from J, with 8 bases between. Germline V CDR1 and CDR2: MNHEY, SMNVEV (reference sequence). This clone was recorded only once. What it binds is unknown. Profiling relied on immunoSEQ multiplex PCR, and the TCRdb table lists in-frame clones only, not all of them. The sample yields around 140,000 clones, about 94% seen once. The input for sequencing was peripheral blood, taken on day 0 of AZD1222 vaccination. This receptor was obtained from an adult in good health. The chain has TRBV27 and TRBJ2-7; a possible D gene is TRBD2 (6 bases). CDR3 region: CASSLFGGSYEQYF. DNA of the CDR3: TGTGCCAGCAGTTTATTTGGGGGGTCCTACGAGCAGTACTTC.